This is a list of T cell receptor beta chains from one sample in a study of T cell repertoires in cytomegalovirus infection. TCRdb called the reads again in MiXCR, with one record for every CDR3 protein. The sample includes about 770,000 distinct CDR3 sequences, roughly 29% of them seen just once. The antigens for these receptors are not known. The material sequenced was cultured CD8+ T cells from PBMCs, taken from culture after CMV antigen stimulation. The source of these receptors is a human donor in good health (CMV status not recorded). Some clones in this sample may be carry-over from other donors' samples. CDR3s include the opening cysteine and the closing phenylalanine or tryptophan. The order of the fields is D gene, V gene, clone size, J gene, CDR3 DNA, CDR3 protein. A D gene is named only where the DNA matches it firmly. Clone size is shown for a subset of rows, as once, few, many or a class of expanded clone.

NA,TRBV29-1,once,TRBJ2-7,TGCAGCGTTGGGACCAGAAGCTCCTACGAGCAGTACTTC,CSVGTRSSYEQYF
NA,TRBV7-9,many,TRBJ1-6,TGTGCCAGCAGCTACCCGATGGGCCTCAATTCACCCCTCCACTTT,CASSYPMGLNSPLHF
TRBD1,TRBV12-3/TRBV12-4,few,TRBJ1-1,TGTGCCAGCAGCGGGACAGGGAGTAACACTGAAGCTTTCTTT,CASSGTGSNTEAFF
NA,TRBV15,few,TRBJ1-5,TGTGCCACCAGCAGAAACAGGGCTGGCAATCAGCCCCAGCATTTT,CATSRNRAGNQPQHF
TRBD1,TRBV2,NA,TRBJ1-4,TGTGCCGGGTATGGGACAGCCGCTGAAAAACTGTTTTTT,CAGYGTAAEKLFF
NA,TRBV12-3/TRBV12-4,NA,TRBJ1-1,TGTGCCAGCGTATTACGTCCGAACACTGAAGCTTTCTTT,CASVLRPNTEAFF
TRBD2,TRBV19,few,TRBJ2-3,TGTGCCAGTAGTATCGGGCCAATAGCGGGGGGGGCGGCAGATACGCAGTATTTT,CASSIGPIAGGAADTQYF
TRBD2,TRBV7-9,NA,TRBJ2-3,TGTGCCAGCAGCTTAGTGGGACTAGCGGGGGTGTCAGATACGCAGTATTTT,CASSLVGLAGVSDTQYF
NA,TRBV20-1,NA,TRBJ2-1,TGCAGTGCTACGGCGAGCGATTACAATGAGCAGTTCTTC,CSATASDYNEQFF
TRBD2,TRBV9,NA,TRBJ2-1,TGTGCCAGCAGCTTCCTGGGCGGGGGGGGTGTTGGCAATGAGCAGTTCTTC,CASSFLGGGGVGNEQFF
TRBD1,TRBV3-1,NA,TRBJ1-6,TGTGCCAGCAGCCAAGGAGGGGGCAGCTCACCCCTCCACTTT,CASSQGGGSSPLHF
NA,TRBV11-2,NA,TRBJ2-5,TGTGCCAGCAGCTTACCCCCCCTATCGGGGGGCCTACCCCAAGAGACCCAGTACTTC,CASSLPPLSGGLPQETQYF
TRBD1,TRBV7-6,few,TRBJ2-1,TGTGCCAGCAGCTTACCTAGGACAGGGGCCAATGAGCAGTTCTTC,CASSLPRTGANEQFF
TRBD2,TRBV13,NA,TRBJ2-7,TGTGCCAGCAGCTCCCCACTAGCGCGCTACGAGCAGTACTTC,CASSSPLARYEQYF
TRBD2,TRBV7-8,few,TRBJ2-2,TGTGCCAGCAGCCCCTTTGGGGGGGGAGACACCGGGGAGCTGTTTTTT,CASSPFGGGDTGELFF
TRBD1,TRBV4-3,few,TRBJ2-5,TGCGCCAGCAGCCAGGGACAGGGAGGATGGGAGACCCAGTACTTC,CASSQGQGGWETQYF
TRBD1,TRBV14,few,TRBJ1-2,TGTGCCAGCAGCCAATTCAGACAGGGGGGCTATGGCTACACCTTC,CASSQFRQGGYGYTF
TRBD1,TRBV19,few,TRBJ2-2,TGTGCCAGTGCCCCCGGGACAGGGACAGGGGAGCTGTTTTTT,CASAPGTGTGELFF
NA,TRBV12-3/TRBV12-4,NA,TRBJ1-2,TGTGCCACCTTCGATTATGGCTACACCTTC,CATFDYGYTF
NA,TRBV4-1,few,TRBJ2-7,TGCGCCAGCAGCCAAGTGGACAGCCCTTCCGAGCAGTACTTC,CASSQVDSPSEQYF
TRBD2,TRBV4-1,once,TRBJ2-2,TGCGCCAGCAGCCAAGGACTAGCGGGGACGAACACCGGGGAGCTGTTTTTT,CASSQGLAGTNTGELFF
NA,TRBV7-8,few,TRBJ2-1,TGTGCCAGCAGCTTAGGCGGAGGAGGGGCGACCGATGAGCAGTTCTTC,CASSLGGGGATDEQFF
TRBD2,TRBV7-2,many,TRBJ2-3,TGTGCCAGCAGCTTCCCGGGACTAGCGGGGTCAGATACGCAGTATTTT,CASSFPGLAGSDTQYF
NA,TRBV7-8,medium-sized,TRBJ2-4,TGTGCCAGCAGCTTAGGAATCATTCAGTACTTC,CASSLGIIQYF
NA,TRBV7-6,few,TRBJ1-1,TGTGCCAGCAGCGGAGGGGGATACACTGAAGCTTTCTTT,CASSGGGYTEAFF
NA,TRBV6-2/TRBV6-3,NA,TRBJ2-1,TGTGCCAGCAGTCCCTTGAGGGGTTACTACAATGAGCAGTTCTTC,CASSPLRGYYNEQFF
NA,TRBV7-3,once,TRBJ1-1,TGTGCCAGCATCCTAAATGGGGAACAGATCATGAACACTGAAGCTTTCTTT,CASILNGEQIMNTEAFF
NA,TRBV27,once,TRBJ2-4,TGTGCCAGCAGTCCGGGCCCTCTAGCCAAAAACATTCAGTACTTC,CASSPGPLAKNIQYF
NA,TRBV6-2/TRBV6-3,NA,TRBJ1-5,TGTGCCAGCAGCCATTTTAAGAGCAGGGGTAATCAGCCCCAGCATTTT,CASSHFKSRGNQPQHF
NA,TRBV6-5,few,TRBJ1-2,TGTGCCAGCAGCCCCCTAATCCTTGGGCAGGGGAATGACTATGGCTACACCTTC,CASSPLILGQGNDYGYTF
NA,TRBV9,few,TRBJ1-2,TGTGCCAGCAGCGTAGCTTCAGGGGATGGCTACACCTTC,CASSVASGDGYTF
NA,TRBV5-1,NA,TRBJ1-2,TGCGCCAGCAGCTTGGCAAAACAGGGCCCGTTCTATGGCTACACCTTC,CASSLAKQGPFYGYTF
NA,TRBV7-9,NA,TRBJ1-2,TGTGTCAGCAATCCGGGACGGAGGGACTATGGCTACACCTTC,CVSNPGRRDYGYTF
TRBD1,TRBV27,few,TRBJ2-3,TGTGCCAGCAGCTCCGGGACAGGGGGAATACATACGCAGTATTTT,CASSSGTGGIHTQYF
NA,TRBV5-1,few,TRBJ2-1,TGCGCCAGCAGCGACACGGGGGGCGGCAATGAGCAGTTCTTC,CASSDTGGGNEQFF
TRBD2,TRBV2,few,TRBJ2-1,TGTGCCAGCCCTAGCGGGGCCAGATACAATGAGCAGTTCTTC,CASPSGARYNEQFF
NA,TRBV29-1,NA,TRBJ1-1,TGCAGCGTTGCCCACCGCTCGGGACAAACGAACACTGAAGCTTTCTTT,CSVAHRSGQTNTEAFF
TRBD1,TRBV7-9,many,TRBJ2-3,TGTGCCAGCAGCTCCACAGGGGGAAACACAGATACGCAGTATTTT,CASSSTGGNTDTQYF
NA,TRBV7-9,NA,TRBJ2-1,TGTGCCAGCAGCACGGACGGGACCCCTTTTAGAGAGCAGTTCTTC,CASSTDGTPFREQFF
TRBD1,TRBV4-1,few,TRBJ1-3,TGCGCCAGCAGCCAAGGACAGGGGAGGGGAAACACCATATATTTT,CASSQGQGRGNTIYF
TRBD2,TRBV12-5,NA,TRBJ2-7,TGTGCTAGTGGTTTGGGCGGACTAGCGGGGGCCTACGAGCAGTACTTC,CASGLGGLAGAYEQYF
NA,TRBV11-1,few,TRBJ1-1,TGTGCCAGCAGCTTAGCGGCCAAGGACATGATAGGGGACACTGAAGCTTTCTTT,CASSLAAKDMIGDTEAFF
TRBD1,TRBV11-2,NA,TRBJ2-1,TGTGCCAGCACCCCCGTGACAGGGGGCAATGAGCAGTTCTTC,CASTPVTGGNEQFF
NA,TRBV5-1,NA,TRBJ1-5,TGCGCCAGCAGCCTGGCGGGGGCTCGGAGTCAGCCCCAGCATTTT,CASSLAGARSQPQHF
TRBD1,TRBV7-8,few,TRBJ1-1,TGTGCCAGCAGCCTTAGGACAGGGGAGAATCTTATGAACACTGAAGCTTTCTTT,CASSLRTGENLMNTEAFF
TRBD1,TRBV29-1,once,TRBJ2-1,TGCAGCGTTGAATCCCCGGGACAGGGGGAGTCCTACAATGAGCAGTTCTTC,CSVESPGQGESYNEQFF
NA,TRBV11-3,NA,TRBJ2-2,TGTGCCAGCAGCCCAGAAATACACACCGGGGAGCTGTTTTTT,CASSPEIHTGELFF
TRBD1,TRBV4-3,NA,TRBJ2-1,TGCGCCAGCAGCCAAGAGGCCCCGGGACAGGGGGCGTGGGAGCAGTTCTTC,CASSQEAPGQGAWEQFF
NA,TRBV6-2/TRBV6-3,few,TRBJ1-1,TGTGCCAGCAGGGGATTACAGAGATCCCCACCGAACACTGAAGCTTTCTTT,CASRGLQRSPPNTEAFF
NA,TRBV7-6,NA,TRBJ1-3,TGTGCCAGCAGCTGGGGGGGCTCTGGAAACACCATATATTTT,CASSWGGSGNTIYF
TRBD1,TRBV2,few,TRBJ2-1,TGTGCCAGTACATACCCGGACAGGAGCTCCTACAATGAGCAGTTCTTC,CASTYPDRSSYNEQFF